The rows below give T cell receptor beta chains drawn from one sample of a study of blood T cell repertoires in COVID-19. TCRdb's copy holds only in-frame clones and misses some; the assay was immunoSEQ multiplex PCR. The sample has some 180,000 clones, around 85% seen once. Sequenced input: PBMCs or T cells enriched from blood (not recorded which). The receptor source for this set is a man in his forties or fifties who had recovered from COVID-19. CDR3s include the opening cysteine and the closing phenylalanine or tryptophan. A D gene is named only where the DNA matches it firmly.

>TRBV30|TRBJ2-7|TRBD1
TGTGCCTGGAGTCGTACAGGGGGCGGCGAGCAGTACTTC
CAWSRTGGGEQYF
>TRBV5-1|TRBJ1-3|.
TGCGCCAGCAGACCGTCAGTAAGTCGCTCTGGAAACACCATATATTTT
CASRPSVSRSGNTIYF
>TRBV19|TRBJ1-2|.
TGTGCCAGTAACAAGGAGGGCCAGACTAACTATGGCTACACCTTC
CASNKEGQTNYGYTF
>TRBV5-8|TRBJ2-7|.
TGTGCCAGCAGCCGGCCGGGTCTCCCTTACGAGCAGTACTTC
CASSRPGLPYEQYF
>TRBV27|TRBJ1-1|.
TGTGCCAGCAGTTTACAGGGGTTTGCTGAAGCTTTCTTT
CASSLQGFAEAFF
>TRBV10-3|TRBJ2-3|.
TGTGCCATCAGTGACCTAGCGTCTACGCAGTATTTT
CAISDLASTQYF
>TRBV5-1|TRBJ2-3|.
TGCGCCAGCAGACTGCAGACCGGGACATCAAGCACAGATACGCAGTATTTT
CASRLQTGTSSTDTQYF
>TRBV11-3|TRBJ2-2|TRBD1
TGTGCCAGCAGCCAGGGGGCCGGGGAGCTGTTTTTT
CASSQGAGELFF
>TRBV2|TRBJ2-5|TRBD1
TGTGCCAGCCCCGCGGACAGGGGCGGGCGGGAGACCCAGTACTTC
CASPADRGGRETQYF
>TRBV27|TRBJ2-5|.
TGTGCCAGCAGTTCTTCCGGGGATGGGCTGCAGACCCAGTACTTC
CASSSSGDGLQTQYF
>TRBV5-1|TRBJ2-1|.
TGCGCCAGCAGCCCCCCAGGGTCGTACAATGAGCAGTTCTTC
CASSPPGSYNEQFF
>TRBV27|TRBJ1-2|.
TGTGCCAGCAGTTTTAAAGCCCTCGGGCAGGGTCCGAAGCTCTATGGCTACACCTTC
CASSFKALGQGPKLYGYTF
>TRBV3-1/TRBV3-2|TRBJ1-5|TRBD1
TGTGCCAGCAGCCCCGGGACAGGGCATAATCAGCCCCAGCATTTT
CASSPGTGHNQPQHF
>TRBV13|TRBJ2-1|TRBD2
TGTGCCAGCGCTGATAGCGGGAGGCCCCCCCTTAATGAGCAGTTCTTC
CASADSGRPPLNEQFF